This record looks at one TCR beta chain sequence and its context. The data stem from a study of shared clonotypes between healthy human individuals. V lost 0 bases, J lost 4 bases, and 10 bases stayed unmatched. This CDR3 contains 17 residues. CDR1 and CDR2 from the germline V gene are LGHNA and YNFKEQ. Repertoires were generated with immunoSEQ multiplex PCR, while TCRdb's copy carries only in-frame clones and drops some. The sample has millions of clones, approximately 94% seen once; the top ten hold roughly 0.14%. The chain employs TRBV4-2 and TRBJ2-7; 9 nucleotides match TRBD2. Sequencing was carried out using naive CD4+ T cells sorted from blood. Described subset: CD45RA+ positively selected. The source of this sequence is a man aged 18 to 30 in good health. CDR3 DNA sequence: TGTGCCAGCAGCCAAGAAGGGCCGGGACTAGCCCCTTACGAGCAGTACTTC. Its translation: CASSQEGPGLAPYEQYF.